These 14 T cell receptor beta chains were all obtained from the same sample, sequenced in a study of cytomegalovirus exposure and HLA in healthy donors. Researchers ran the PCR with 60 Vbeta and 13 Jbeta primers. Only in-frame clones appear in the TCRdb table, and some are missing; sequencing was by immunoSEQ multiplex PCR. Among 150,000 or so clones listed, over 70% were seen once. Input material: PBMCs. These receptors came from a man aged 25-45 years in good health and CMV-seronegative.

J is TRBJ2-7 and V is TRBV5-1, with TRBD2 matching 14 bases. The CDR3 runs to 18 residues. Germline assignment: CDR1 SGHRS and CDR2 YFSETQ. The V segment lost 0 bases and the J segment 4 bases; nucleotides outside the gene matches: 9. The CDR3 sequence is CASSLGPTTSGGVYEQYF. The CDR3 DNA sequence: TGCGCCAGCAGCTTGGGCCCTACGACTAGCGGGGGGGTGTACGAGCAGTACTTC.

The V gene is TRBV5-8, the J gene TRBJ1-1; 9 bases are a match to TRBD1. The CDR3 is made up of 14 amino acids. Per the germline V gene, CDR1 is SGHTS and CDR2 is YDEGEE. J lost 11 bases, V lost 7 bases, and 15 bases had no gene match. The CDR3 sequence is CASRSPGQGLTAFF. DNA of the CDR3: TGTGCCAGCCGTTCCCCGGGACAGGGATTGACGGCTTTCTTT.

The chain's CDR3 is CASSEGGLETQYF. CDR3 DNA: TGTGCCAGCAGTGAAGGGGGGTTAGAGACCCAGTACTTC. V gene TRBV25-1 combines with J gene TRBJ2-5; a weak D match, TRBD2 (6 bases). Per germline, CDR1 MGHDK and CDR2 SYGVNS. The CDR3 sequence is 13 residues long. The germline V and J ends were trimmed by 2 bases and 4 bases, with 8 bases remaining between them.

This clone was counted only a few times. CDR3 DNA: TGTGCCAGCGGATGGACTAGCTTTTACACAGATACGCAGTATTTT. Its translation is CASGWTSFYTDTQYF. V gene TRBV21-1 combines with J gene TRBJ2-3; TRBD2 is taken as the D call from the table, unchecked against the DNA. TRBV21-1 is classified as a pseudogene. CDR3 length: 15 residues.

The V call is TRBV27, the J call TRBJ1-2; 9 bases are a match to TRBD1. This CDR3 contains 14 residues. Germline V CDR1 and CDR2: MNHEY, SMNVEV (reference sequence). V shed 5 bases and J 9 bases; nucleotides not matched to a gene: 10. The CDR3, as DNA: TGTGCCAGCAGTCCTCGCCCGGGACAGGGAAGCTACACCTTC. It is translated as CASSPRPGQGSYTF.

The chain recombines TRBV11-2 with TRBJ1-5; D remains ambiguous. V was trimmed by 1 base and J by 0 bases, leaving 7 bases between them. This CDR3 region has 15 residues. Germline-derived CDR1 and CDR2 are SGHAT and FQNNGV. CDR3 coding DNA: TGTGCCAGCAGCTTAGGGCCCAATAGCAATCAGCCCCAGCATTTT. Translation: CASSLGPNSNQPQHF.

V usage is TRBV28 and J usage is TRBJ1-5; 7 bases are a match to TRBD1. Germline V CDR1 and CDR2: MDHEN, SYDVKM. The CDR3 spans 14 residues. V shed 5 bases, J shed 5 bases, and the junction held 6 bases outside the gene matches. The CDR3 DNA follows: TGTGCCAGCAGTCCTGGACAGGAAGATCAGCCCCAGCATTTT. Translation: CASSPGQEDQPQHF. Full variable domain (outside the CDR3, taken from reference TRBV28 and TRBJ1-5): DVKVTQSSRYLVKRTGEKVFLECVQDMDHENMFWYRQDPGLGLRLIYFSYDVKMKEKGDIPEGYSVSREKKERFSLILESASTNQTSMYLCASSPGQEDQPQHFGDGTRLSIL.

The chain joins TRBV18 to TRBJ1-6; D is unresolved. The ends were cut back, 3 bases at V and 9 bases at J, with 12 bases in the middle. Germline CDR1 is KGHSH and CDR2 is LQKENI. The CDR3 loop spans 14 amino acids. The chain's CDR3 is CASSPGHGGSPLHF. CDR3 nucleotide sequence: TGTGCCAGCTCACCGGGCCATGGAGGTTCACCCCTCCACTTT.

This clone has a handful of counts. This chain links TRBV28 with TRBJ1-1; 10 nucleotides agree with TRBD1. The CDR3 totals 15 residues. Germline-derived CDR1 and CDR2 are MDHEN and SYDVKM. The trim removed 4 bases at V and 1 base at J, leaving 3 bases unmatched. CDR3 amino acids: CASSWDRGGNTEAFF. DNA for the CDR3: TGTGCCAGCAGTTGGGACAGGGGCGGGAACACTGAAGCTTTCTTT.

The chain uses TRBV7-2 and TRBJ2-2; 8 nucleotides align to TRBD1. Germline V gene sequence: CDR1 SGHTA, CDR2 FQGNSA. V lost 1 base to trimming and J lost 1 base; unmatched junction nucleotides: 5. The CDR3 length is 17 residues. This CDR3 is CASSLGQGYENTGELFF. DNA of the CDR3: TGTGCCAGCAGCTTAGGACAGGGGTATGAGAACACCGGGGAGCTGTTTTTT. The variable domain in full, with the rest retrieved from reference TRBV7-2 and TRBJ2-2, is GAGVSQSPSNKVTEKGKDVELRCDPISGHTALYWYRQSLGQGLEFLIYFQGNSAPDKSGLPSDRFSAERTGGSVSTLTIQRTQQEDSAVYLCASSLGQGYENTGELFFGEGSRLTVL.

The chain has TRBV11-3 and TRBJ2-1; D is possibly TRBD2 (5 bases). This CDR3 is built from 15 residues. CDR1 and CDR2 (germline): SGHNT, YENEEA. V was pared by 5 bases and J by 2 bases, with 13 bases between. The chain's CDR3 is CASSPRTAPYNEQFF. The CDR3 DNA is TGTGCCAGCAGCCCCCGGACTGCCCCCTACAATGAGCAGTTCTTC.

V and J are TRBV13 and TRBJ1-6, with D tentatively TRBD1 (6 bases). Germline V gene lookup returns CDR1 PRHDT and CDR2 FYEKMQ (reference sequence). V lost 6 bases, J lost 8 bases, and 11 bases lay in between. The CDR3 extends over 13 amino acids. The CDR3 loop is CASRSQGDSPLHF. The CDR3 bases are TGTGCCAGCAGGTCACAGGGTGATTCACCCCTCCACTTT. Full variable domain (rest looked up from reference TRBV13 and TRBJ1-6): AAGVIQSPRHLIKEKRETATLKCYPIPRHDTVYWYQQGPGQDPQFLISFYEKMQSDKGSIPDRFSAQQFSDYHSELNMSSLELGDSALYFCASRSQGDSPLHFGNGTRLTVT.

In this sample, this clone turned up once. The chain uses TRBV6-1 and TRBJ2-7; a possible D gene is TRBD2 (5 bases). The CDR3 totals 15 residues. Germline V gene data show CDR1 as MNHNS and CDR2 as SASEGT. V was shortened by 6 bases and J by 0 bases, with 15 bases between the two germline ends. CDR3 protein: CASSPAAGYSYEQYF. DNA of the CDR3: TGTGCCAGCAGCCCTGCGGCGGGTTACTCCTACGAGCAGTACTTC.

The chain couples TRBV28 to TRBJ1-6, with 10 positions matching TRBD1. This CDR3 spans 18 amino acids. Germline V gene lookup returns CDR1 MDHEN and CDR2 SYDVKM. The J segment lost 0 bases and the V segment lost 3 bases, leaving 5 bases of the junction unmatched. CDR3 bases: TGTGCCAGCAGTTTGGGACAGGGGCTAAGCTCCTATAATTCACCCCTCCACTTT. This sequence encodes CASSLGQGLSSYNSPLHF.